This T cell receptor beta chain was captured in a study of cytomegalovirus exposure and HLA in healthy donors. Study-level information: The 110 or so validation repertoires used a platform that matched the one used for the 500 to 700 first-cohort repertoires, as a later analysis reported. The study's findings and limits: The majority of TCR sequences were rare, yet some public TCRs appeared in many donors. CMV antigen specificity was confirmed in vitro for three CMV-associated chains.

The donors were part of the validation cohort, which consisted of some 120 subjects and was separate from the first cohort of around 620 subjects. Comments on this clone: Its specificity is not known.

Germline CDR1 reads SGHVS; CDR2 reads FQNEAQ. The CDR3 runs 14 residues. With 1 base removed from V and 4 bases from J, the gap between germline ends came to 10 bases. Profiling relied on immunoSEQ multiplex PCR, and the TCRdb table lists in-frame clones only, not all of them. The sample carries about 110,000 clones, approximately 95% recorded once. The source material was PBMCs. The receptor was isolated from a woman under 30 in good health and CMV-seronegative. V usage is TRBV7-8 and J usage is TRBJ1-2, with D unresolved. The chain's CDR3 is CASSLGGRVYGYTF. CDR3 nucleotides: TGTGCCAGCAGCTTAGGAGGGAGGGTCTATGGCTACACCTTC.